This T cell receptor (beta chain) was captured by sequencing in a study of T-cell reconstitution after alpha-beta-depleted transplantation in children (dated by TCRdb to 2016 to 2017). About the full investigation: The study quantitatively tracked T-cell immune reconstitution after TCRalphabeta/CD19-depleted allogeneic hematopoietic cell transplantation in children using TCR repertoire profiling. Study-wide findings and limitations: Over subsequent months, a decline in hyperexpanded clone frequencies was noted, and after one year, T-cell counts and TCRbeta diversity were mostly ascribed to newly produced T cells. The apparently early alphabetaT-cell count recovery about two months after transplant was reportedly dependent on only several hundred rapidly expanded clones derived from non-depleted graft cells. The high TCRbeta diversity at day 60 in some patients was ascribed to recipient T cells and intrathymic progenitors that had survived conditioning.

Remarks on this clonotype: Its antigen is unknown. No clone much larger than this one lies a single base away; base qualities are absent.

In the paper's terms, the treatment or condition label means: allogeneic hematopoietic cell transplantation with graft depleted of TCRalphabeta T cells and CD19 B cells. The transplant recipients were children given TCRalphabeta/CD19-depleted allogeneic hematopoietic cell grafts. A distance of 6 bases separates the germline ends of V and J, which lose 2 bases and 6 bases respectively. The CDR3 has 12 amino acids, counting the end cysteine and phenylalanine. The retained sequence is limited to the CDR3, 36 bases, with the frame set at the first base. The germline V gene sets CDR1 to SGHRS and CDR2 to YFSETQ. Library creation used PCR. The run used an Illumina HiSeq 2500. TCR library preparation used molecular barcoding, with unique molecular identifiers applied to normalize quantification of the TCRbeta repertoire. TCRdb redid the processing of the public reads, applying fastp at Q25 and MiXCR, and retained in-frame beta chains. Every CDR3 protein is listed once, alongside the most common genes and DNA of its rows. A total of about a million distinct CDR3 sequences appear in this sample, about 29% of them only once. The ten biggest clones cover approximately 30% of the sample.

The sequence was obtained from a boy under three years old who had a stem cell transplant for SCID, so the T cells may come from the graft donor. This sequence uses TRBV5-1 and TRBJ2-1, with an unclear D gene assignment. Sequencing was performed on PBMCs, mostly from graft donor cells, taken 360 days after TCRalphabeta/CD19-depleted stem cell transplant. This receptor carries the CDR3 CASSLLPNEQFF. The bases are TGCGCCAGCAGCTTACTCCCCAATGAGCAGTTCTTC.